This T cell receptor beta chain was sequenced for a study of OX40 agonist ivuxolimab in advanced cancers. Study-wide context: Eligibility rules accepted prior anti-PD-1, anti-PD-L1 or anti-CTLA-4 therapy, and over 35% had some. Whole-study findings and limits: CD4+ and CD8+ T cells in blood underwent clonal expansion by week 6 at 0.1 to 3.0 mg/kg.

For this clone: Its target is not known.

J lost 1 base, V lost 6 bases, and 18 bases had no gene match. Germline loops: CDR1 SGHRS, CDR2 YFSETQ. The CDR3 is made up of 19 amino acids. The assay was immunoSEQ multiplex PCR, and TCRdb's table has in-frame clones only and misses some. The table lists about 89,000 clones, around nine tenths of them singletons. The receptor was derived from an adult with an advanced solid tumor such as melanoma, head and neck, liver or kidney cancer. The input for sequencing was CD4+ or CD8+ T cells sorted from blood, taken in a trial of the OX40 agonist ivuxolimab. This rearrangement joins TRBV5-1 to TRBJ2-3; TRBD1 matches at 9 bases. As DNA, the CDR3 is TGCGCCAGCACAACAGGGGGCGCCGGCTTTGGGGGCGGCACAGATACGCAGTATTTT. As protein: CASTTGGAGFGGGTDTQYF.